These 21 T cell receptor beta chains originate from one sample sequenced in a study of cytomegalovirus exposure and HLA in healthy donors. Data came from immunoSEQ multiplex PCR; TCRdb stores just in-frame clones and leaves some out. The sample shows under 80,000 clones, approximately 94% of them seen only once. Input material: PBMCs. These receptors were taken from a woman under 30 in good health and CMV-seropositive.

This chain uses TRBV29-1 with TRBJ1-1, with TRBD1 identical over 7 bases. Looked up from germline, CDR1 is SQVTM and CDR2 is ANQGSEA. The CDR3 extends over 12 amino acids. V was clipped by 6 bases and J by 0 bases; unmatched bases: 1. CDR3 region: CSVGQMNTEAFF. The CDR3 nucleotides read TGCAGCGTGGGACAGATGAACACTGAAGCTTTCTTT.

This chain joins TRBV4-3 and TRBJ2-1, with 8 bases fitting TRBD1. Germline trimming cut 5 bases from V and 8 bases from J; bases unmatched to any gene: 11. Germline loops: CDR1 LGHNA, CDR2 YSLEER. This CDR3 has 15 amino acids. Here the CDR3 reads CASSAGTGHSDEQFF. The DNA for the CDR3 is TGCGCCAGCAGCGCCGGGACAGGTCATTCCGATGAGCAGTTCTTC.

This sequence joins TRBV4-1 and TRBJ2-2; D uncertain. V lost 3 bases and J 0 bases, leaving 11 bases between the germline ends. This CDR3 has 16 residues. Germline CDR1 reads MGHRA; CDR2 reads YSYEKL. The CDR3 coding sequence is TGCGCCAGCAGCCACGCAACATTGTCGAACACCGGGGAGCTGTTTTTT. It yields the protein CASSHATLSNTGELFF.

The V gene is TRBV5-1, the J gene TRBJ1-1; D is perhaps TRBD1 (6 bases). CDR3 length equals 16 residues. V lost 1 base to trimming and J lost 0 bases, with 13 bases between them. CDR1 and CDR2 from the germline V gene are SGHRS and YFSETQ. CDR3 in DNA: TGCGCCAGCAGCTTGCAGGGGAGGGATTTGAACACTGAAGCTTTCTTT. It yields the protein CASSLQGRDLNTEAFF.

The chain employs TRBV12-5 and TRBJ2-7, with unresolved D. CDR1 is LGHNT, CDR2 FRNRAP, per germline. CDR3 length: 13 amino acids. V shed 3 bases and J shed 3 bases, with 9 bases lying between them. The CDR3 reads CASGLNTDYEQYF. The CDR3 bases are TGTGCTAGTGGTTTAAACACCGACTACGAGCAGTACTTC.

In its sample, this clone was seen once. The rearrangement links TRBV6-1 to TRBJ2-5, with TRBD2 matching 12 bases. Per the germline V gene, CDR1 is MNHNS and CDR2 is SASEGT. The CDR3 runs 18 residues. Trimming removed 1 base from V and 2 bases from J; junction bases left unmatched: 8. The CDR3 region has the DNA TGTGCCAGCAGTGAAGAGGCTAGCGGGGGGGCCGGTCAAGAGACCCAGTACTTC. Translated, it gives CASSEEASGGAGQETQYF.

The chain carries TRBV30 and TRBJ2-7; D is unresolved. Germline V gives CDR1 GTSNPN, CDR2 SVGIG (reference sequence). Trimming removed 2 bases at V and 2 bases at J, with 10 bases between. The CDR3 totals 13 residues. In DNA form, the CDR3 reads TGTGCCTGGAGTAGAGGCAGACCCTACGAGCAGTACTTC. Amino acids: CAWSRGRPYEQYF.

In its sample, this clone was seen once. The chain is built from TRBV11-1 and TRBJ2-2; no clear D gene. V gave up 2 bases and J gave up 5 bases, with 6 bases separating them. This CDR3 contains 13 residues. Per the germline V gene, CDR1 is SGHAT and CDR2 is FQDESV (reference sequence). Here the CDR3 reads CASSLQVTGELFF. The CDR3 bases are TGTGCCAGCAGCTTACAGGTGACCGGGGAGCTGTTTTTT.

The chain carries TRBV4-1 and TRBJ2-7; the D gene is possibly TRBD2 (7 bases). The CDR3 has 16 amino acids. V lost 4 bases and J 3 bases, leaving 19 bases between the germline ends. Germline CDR1 reads MGHRA; CDR2 reads YSYEKL. CDR3 DNA sequence: TGCGCCAGCAGCCCGTCAGGGGAAGCGGGGCTCTACGAGCAGTACTTC. This translates into CASSPSGEAGLYEQYF.

This clone appeared a single time. V is TRBV7-8 and J is TRBJ1-6, with 9 bases identical to TRBD1. Germline V gives CDR1 SGHVS, CDR2 FQNEAQ. CDR3 size: 16 residues. V lost 1 base, J lost 10 bases, and 8 bases stayed unmatched. The CDR3 spells CASSLVPDRGESPLHF. Here the CDR3 DNA reads TGTGCCAGCAGCTTAGTTCCGGACAGGGGTGAGTCACCCCTCCACTTT.

J is TRBJ2-3 and V is TRBV5-1; 15 bases are a match to TRBD2. The germline V gene has CDR1 SGHRS and CDR2 YFSETQ. The CDR3 runs 17 residues. J lost 4 bases, V lost 4 bases, and 7 bases had no gene match. CDR3 sequence (DNA): TGCGCCAGCAGCCCCGGGACTAGCGGGGGGCTGGCAGATACGCAGTATTTT. This gives the protein CASSPGTSGGLADTQYF.

The rearrangement links TRBV6-8 to TRBJ2-7; 7 bases fit TRBD1. This CDR3 is 13 amino acids long. With 6 bases clipped from V and 2 bases from J, the junction kept 4 bases outside the gene matches. Germline V gives CDR1 MNHGY, CDR2 SAAAGT. CDR3 nucleotides: TGTGCCAGCAGACCACAGGGGACCTACGAGCAGTACTTC. Protein: CASRPQGTYEQYF.

V gene TRBV4-3 combines with J gene TRBJ1-2, with D unclear. The V end was cut by 1 base, the J end by 8 bases, with 14 bases between. The CDR3 length is 14 residues. Germline assignment: CDR1 LGHNA and CDR2 YSLEER. CDR3 sequence reads: CASSQVGGLLGYTF. The CDR3 nucleotides read TGCGCCAGCAGCCAAGTAGGCGGTTTACTCGGCTACACCTTC.

This chain joins TRBV7-9 and TRBJ1-2; TRBD1 matches at 7 bases. The germline CDR1 and CDR2 sequences are SEHNR and FQNEAQ (reference sequence). Trimming took 4 bases from V and 3 from J; bases not matched to a gene: 14. This CDR3 has 17 residues. The CDR3 sequence is CASSSRTGTGVDYGYTF. CDR3 nucleotide sequence: TGTGCCAGCAGCTCCAGAACAGGCACAGGGGTAGACTATGGCTACACCTTC.

The chain carries TRBV7-3 and TRBJ2-7; 9 bases align to TRBD1. Trimming cost V 4 bases and J 7 bases; bases outside gene matches: 5. The CDR3 covers 13 residues. Germline V CDR1 and CDR2: SGHTA, FQGTGA. CDR3 coding DNA: TGTGCCAGCAGCTCGGGACAGGGTGGAGAGCAGTACTTC. Translation: CASSSGQGGEQYF.

The count of this clone is one. The chain links TRBV2 to TRBJ2-7; 10 nucleotides align to TRBD1. The CDR3 spans 14 residues. Germline CDR1 and CDR2: SNHLY and FYNNEI. Unmatched junction bases numbered 4, after V lost 7 bases and J lost 1 base. CDR3 sequence reads: CASKRGQGSYEQYF. Here the CDR3 DNA reads TGTGCCAGCAAGAGGGGACAGGGGTCCTACGAGCAGTACTTC.

The gene calls are TRBV7-3 and TRBJ1-1; possible D gene TRBD1, 6 bases. CDR1 and CDR2 from the germline V gene are SGHTA and FQGTGA. The CDR3 consists of 14 residues. Trimming shortened V by 2 bases and J by 5 bases, and 12 bases separated the two germline ends. The CDR3 spells CASSLLGAYTEAFF. CDR3 sequence (DNA): TGTGCCAGCAGCTTATTGGGGGCGTATACTGAAGCTTTCTTT.

The chain carries TRBV19 and TRBJ1-5; D may be TRBD1 (5 bases). The CDR3 contains 15 residues. The V end was cut by 5 bases, the J end by 0 bases, with 11 bases between. Germline V gives CDR1 LNHDA, CDR2 SQIVND (reference sequence). In DNA form, the CDR3 reads TGTGCCAGTAGTTTTAAGACAGATAGCAATCAGCCCCAGCATTTT. Its protein product is CASSFKTDSNQPQHF.

To note about this clone: The junction departs from germline at one end; a sequencing error may be responsible. The CDR3, as DNA: TGTCACACGGGATACGGGACCCAGTACTTC. It encodes CHTGYGTQYF. V and J are TRBV20-1 and TRBJ2-5; a weak D match, TRBD2 (5 bases). Germline V CDR1 and CDR2: DFQATT, SNEGSKA (reference sequence). This CDR3 is built from 10 residues.

The CDR3 spells CASSNRDLRPQHF. The CDR3 nucleotides read TGTGCCAGCAGTAACAGGGATTTGCGGCCCCAGCATTTT. This sequence joins TRBV6-1 and TRBJ1-5; a weak D match, TRBD1 (6 bases). The CDR3 contains 13 residues. CDR1 is MNHNS, CDR2 SASEGT, per germline. Between the trimmed V and J ends, which lost 5 bases and 9 bases, there was a span of 14 bases.

The chain couples TRBV30 to TRBJ1-2, with 11 positions matching TRBD1. The CDR3 is made up of 14 amino acids. Germline V gene lookup returns CDR1 GTSNPN and CDR2 SVGIG (reference sequence). The V segment lost 1 base and the J segment 6 bases; nucleotides outside the gene matches: 4. The DNA of the CDR3 is TGTGCCTGGAGTGGACCGGGACAGGGGGATGGCTACACCTTC. It codes for CAWSGPGQGDGYTF. Full variable domain (missing parts from reference TRBV30 and TRBJ1-2): SQTIHQWPATLVQPVGSPLSLECTVEGTSNPNLYWYRQAAGRGLQLLFYSVGIGQISSEVPQNLSASRPQDRQFILSSKKLLLSDSGFYLCAWSGPGQGDGYTFGSGTRLTVV.